These T cell receptor beta chains were read from a single sample in a study of shared clonotypes between healthy human individuals. Assay: immunoSEQ multiplex PCR; the TCRdb copy retains only in-frame clones and omits some. The sample lists about 1.5 million clones; approximately 98% were seen once. Sequenced: naive CD4+ T cells sorted from blood. These receptors came from a man aged 30 to 45 in good health. Each CDR3 is given with its conserved first and last residue. D genes are given only for firm matches. Size tells how often a clone was seen (once, few, many) or the class of an expanded clone, and some rows leave it out.

d_call	v_call	clone_size	j_call	cdr3_aa	cdr3_nt
NA	TRBV7-2	NA	TRBJ1-1	CASSLEKGRSTEAFF	TGTGCCAGCAGCTTAGAGAAGGGGAGATCCACTGAAGCTTTCTTT
NA	TRBV28	NA	TRBJ2-2	CATSRDHSAGELFF	TGTGCCACTTCCCGGGACCATTCGGCCGGGGAGCTGTTTTTT
NA	TRBV9	NA	TRBJ2-5	CASSVGAPRGTQYF	TGTGCCAGCAGCGTAGGAGCCCCGAGGGGGACCCAGTACTTC
TRBD1	TRBV28	NA	TRBJ1-5	CASTRDRHYQPQHF	TGTGCCAGCACCCGGGACAGGCATTATCAGCCCCAGCATTTT
NA	TRBV6-4	NA	TRBJ2-7	CASSPGRGPYEQYF	TGTGCCAGCAGTCCCGGGAGGGGGCCCTACGAGCAGTACTTC
TRBD2	TRBV28	NA	TRBJ2-1	CASSLLAGRNNEQFF	TGTGCCAGCAGTCTCTTAGCGGGAAGGAACAATGAGCAGTTCTTC
NA	TRBV11-3	NA	TRBJ2-5	CASSARAGSDAETQYF	TGTGCCAGCAGCGCCCGGGCAGGGTCGGATGCGGAGACCCAGTACTTC
NA	TRBV5-1	NA	TRBJ2-2	CASTSMTGGELFF	TGCGCCAGCACCTCGATGACGGGCGGGGAGCTGTTTTTT
TRBD1	TRBV18	once	TRBJ1-2	CASSPNLSTGLHGYTF	TGTGCCAGCTCACCGAATCTTTCGACAGGGTTGCATGGCTACACCTTC
TRBD1	TRBV5-1	NA	TRBJ1-1	CASSSQGADTEAFF	TGCGCCAGCAGCTCACAGGGGGCGGACACTGAAGCTTTCTTT